The 17 T cell receptor beta chains in this list originate from one sample, sequenced in a study of T cell responses to AZD1222 COVID-19 vaccine (dated by TCRdb to the early 2020s). Library construction relied on the immunoSEQ multiplex PCR assay. TCRdb provides this immuneACCESS table in a form limited to in-frame rearrangements. Some clones are lacking; in checked studies, under half of them reflect an unresolved V gene, and why the rest are absent is not known. This sample has tens of thousands of clones in its table, and around 90% of those were observed once. 2% to 3% of the sample belongs to the ten largest clones. In light of the paper, this sample's time point label describes: about 28 days (+/-7) after the second vaccine dose. This specimen was peripheral blood, taken 28 days after the second AZD1222 dose. Every receptor here comes from an adult who received the AZD1222 COVID-19 vaccine.

The chain couples TRBV6-2 or TRBV6-3 to TRBJ2-3; 10 nucleotides line up with TRBD1. Germline trimming cut 5 bases from V and 5 bases from J; bases unmatched to any gene: 10. Per germline, CDR1 MNHEY and CDR2 SVGEGT. This CDR3 has 16 amino acids. The CDR3 region is CASSDWTGGLGDTQYF. DNA of the CDR3: TGTGCCAGCAGTGACTGGACAGGGGGGTTGGGAGATACGCAGTATTTT.

For the CDR3, the DNA is TGTGCCAGCAGCTTGGGACTAGCGATGAGAAACAATGAGCAGTTCTTC. Its protein product is CASSLGLAMRNNEQFF. This rearrangement joins TRBV7-8 to TRBJ2-1, with 10 positions matching TRBD2. V dropped 3 bases and J dropped 5; count of bases not matched to a gene: 7. CDR3 length: 16 residues. The germline CDR1 and CDR2 sequences are SGHVS and FQNEAQ.

The gene calls are TRBV19 and TRBJ2-1; D is unclear. With 6 bases removed from V and 4 bases from J, the gap between germline ends came to 10 bases. In germline, CDR1 is LNHDA, CDR2 SQIVND (reference sequence). The length of the CDR3 is 13 residues. DNA of the CDR3: TGTGCCAGTAGGGCGGACGTATACAATGAGCAGTTCTTC. Translated: CASRADVYNEQFF.

The chain has TRBV2 and TRBJ1-5; D possibly corresponds to TRBD1 (6 bases). The CDR3 has 12 amino acids. Trimming removed 5 bases from V and 6 bases from J, with 8 bases in between. Germline assignment: CDR1 SNHLY and CDR2 FYNNEI. CDR3 residues: CASSKGVQPQHF. The CDR3 coding sequence is TGTGCCAGCAGTAAGGGGGTTCAGCCCCAGCATTTT.

DNA for the CDR3: TGTGCCAGCAGCTTAATGGGGACAGGGGGCTTGAATGAGCAGTTCTTC. Protein: CASSLMGTGGLNEQFF. The chain is built from TRBV7-3 and TRBJ2-1; TRBD1 aligns across 12 bases. Germline-derived CDR1 and CDR2 are SGHTA and FQGTGA. This CDR3 region has 16 residues. J was trimmed by 7 bases and V by 1 base; bases with no gene match: 5.

The CDR3 spells CASSRRATEAFF. The CDR3 bases are TGTGCCAGCAGCCGAAGGGCCACTGAAGCTTTCTTT. The rearrangement joins TRBV2 to TRBJ1-1; D call uncertain. The V and J ends lost 6 bases and 4 bases respectively, with 9 bases between them. This CDR3 has 12 residues. The germline gives CDR1 SNHLY, CDR2 FYNNEI. Based on the CDR3 plus reference TRBV2 and TRBJ1-1, the full variable domain is EPEVTQTPSHQVTQMGQEVILRCVPISNHLYFYWYRQILGQKVEFLVSFYNNEISEKSEIFDDQFSVERPDGSNFTLKIRSTKLEDSAMYFCASSRRATEAFFGQGTRLTVV.

The chain links TRBV5-1 to TRBJ1-4; the match to TRBD1 covers 7 bases. The CDR3 spans 16 residues. The V and J ends lost 1 base and 2 bases, in that order; junction bases with no gene match: 5. The V gene's germline CDR1 is SGHRS and CDR2 YFSETQ. CDR3 in amino acids: CASSLRPGQTNEKLFF. Here the CDR3 DNA reads TGCGCCAGCAGCTTGCGACCGGGACAGACTAATGAAAAACTGTTTTTT. Drawing the rest from reference TRBV5-1 and TRBJ1-4, the complete variable domain is KAGVTQTPRYLIKTRGQQVTLSCSPISGHRSVSWYQQTPGQGLQFLFEYFSETQRNKGNFPGRFSGRQFSNSRSEMNVSTLELGDSALYLCASSLRPGQTNEKLFFGSGTQLSVL.

The chain is built from TRBV6-4 and TRBJ2-1; D remains unclear. With 6 bases removed from V and 0 bases from J, the gap between germline ends came to 12 bases. This CDR3 contains 15 residues. In germline, CDR1 is MRHNA, CDR2 SNTAGT. In DNA form, the CDR3 reads TGTGCCAGCAGCAACACTTTCAGCTCCTACAATGAGCAGTTCTTC. Encoded protein: CASSNTFSSYNEQFF.

This chain uses TRBV28 with TRBJ1-2; 12 nucleotides match TRBD1. The germline V gene encodes CDR1 MDHEN and CDR2 SYDVKM. The ends lost 5 bases at V and 7 bases at J; junction bases unmatched: 5. This CDR3 is built from 14 residues. The CDR3 bases are TGTGCCAGCAGTCCGGGACAGGGGGCAAGTGGCTACACCTTC. It specifies CASSPGQGASGYTF.

The genes are TRBV6-5 and TRBJ1-5; 7 bases map to TRBD1. The CDR3 totals 12 residues. The junction had 6 bases not matched to a gene; V was cut back by 9 bases and J by 7 bases. The germline gives CDR1 MNHEY, CDR2 SVGAGI. The CDR3 region is CASHRGEQPQHF. The DNA of the CDR3 is TGTGCCAGTCACAGGGGAGAACAGCCCCAGCATTTT.

The rearrangement uses TRBV6-2 or TRBV6-3 and TRBJ2-3; 10 nucleotides align to TRBD2. This CDR3 region has 15 residues. CDR1 and CDR2 (germline): MNHEY, SVGEGT. Unmatched junction bases numbered 4, after V lost 4 bases and J lost 3 bases. The CDR3 region has the DNA TGTGCCAGCAGTTTCCCAGCGGGAGGGACAGATACGCAGTATTTT. Translating it yields CASSFPAGGTDTQYF.

This clone came up a few times. V and J are TRBV11-1 and TRBJ1-1; TRBD1 matches at 8 bases. Germline CDR1 reads SGHAT; CDR2 reads FQDESV (reference sequence). The CDR3 runs to 14 residues. Trimming at V came to 5 bases and at J to 1 base, leaving 3 bases not matched to a gene. The CDR3 loop is CASSPDRGNTEAFF. CDR3 nucleotide sequence: TGTGCCAGCAGCCCCGACAGGGGGAACACTGAAGCTTTCTTT.

This sequence joins TRBV6-1 and TRBJ2-4; TRBD2 agrees at 9 bases. V was pared by 1 base and J by 6 bases, with 4 bases of the junction left unmatched. The CDR3 loop spans 15 amino acids. Germline lookup yields CDR1 MNHNS and CDR2 SASEGT. CDR3 in DNA: TGTGCCAGCAGTGAAGGGCTAGCGGGACGAAACATTCAGTACTTC. Translating it yields CASSEGLAGRNIQYF.

The chain employs TRBV19 and TRBJ2-7; 9 nucleotides match TRBD2. This CDR3 is built from 14 residues. From germline, CDR1 is LNHDA and CDR2 SQIVND (reference sequence). Trimming at V came to 3 bases and at J to 3 bases, leaving 3 bases not matched to a gene. The CDR3 region is CASSMELAGYEQYF. CDR3 bases: TGTGCCAGTAGTATGGAACTAGCGGGCTACGAGCAGTACTTC.

The chain links TRBV7-9 to TRBJ2-4; D perhaps matches TRBD2 (5 bases). Germline CDR1 reads SEHNR; CDR2 reads FQNEAQ (reference sequence). The CDR3 spans 15 residues. Trimming stripped 2 bases from V and 0 bases from J, with 8 bases between. This chain's CDR3 is CASSLRELAKNIQYF. In DNA, the CDR3 is TGTGCCAGCAGCTTAAGGGAGTTAGCCAAAAACATTCAGTACTTC.

The chain is built from TRBV29-1 and TRBJ2-7; 12 bases match TRBD1. The CDR3 runs 14 residues. The germline V gene has CDR1 SQVTM and CDR2 ANQGSEA. Germline trimming cut 4 bases from V and 5 bases from J; bases unmatched to any gene: 6. In nucleotides, the CDR3 is TGCAGCGTTGCCTGGGGACAGGGGGCGGACGAGCAGTACTTC. It specifies CSVAWGQGADEQYF.

This clone appeared a single time. The V gene is TRBV30, the J gene TRBJ2-3, with D uncertain. The CDR3 length is 15 residues. Germline V lookup: CDR1 GTSNPN, CDR2 SVGIG (reference sequence). The ends were cut back, 1 base at V and 2 bases at J, with 13 bases in the middle. CDR3 in DNA: TGTGCCTGGAGTGGCTTGAACGGCTTCACAGATACGCAGTATTTT. It is translated as CAWSGLNGFTDTQYF.